This is a list of T cell receptor beta chains from one sample in a study of OX40 agonist ivuxolimab in advanced cancers. TCRdb keeps only in-frame clones here, not all; method: immunoSEQ multiplex PCR. The table lists 25,000 to 35,000 clones, about 80% of them singletons. The source was CD4+ or CD8+ T cells sorted from blood, collected in a trial of the OX40 agonist ivuxolimab. The receptors come from an adult with an advanced solid tumor such as melanoma, head and neck, liver or kidney cancer. CDR3s include the opening cysteine and the closing phenylalanine or tryptophan. D genes are given only for firm matches. Only some rows state a clone size, as once, few, many or a class for expanded clones.

v_call	d_call	clone_size	j_call	cdr3_nt	cdr3_aa
TRBV5-1	NA	NA	TRBJ1-2	TGCGCCAGCAGCTTTAATACCGATAACTATGGCTACACCTTC	CASSFNTDNYGYTF
TRBV19	NA	NA	TRBJ1-5	TGTGCCAGTAGTATCCACCCCCGGGGGCTGGCTCAGCCCCAGCATTTT	CASSIHPRGLAQPQHF
TRBV28	NA	NA	TRBJ2-7	TGTGCCAGCAGTGGCCTGACCTACGAGCAGTACTTC	CASSGLTYEQYF
TRBV27	TRBD1	NA	TRBJ1-4	TGTGCCAGCAGTTTATCGGGGACAGAGAATGAAAAACTGTTTTTT	CASSLSGTENEKLFF
TRBV18	TRBD1	NA	TRBJ1-4	TGTGCCAGCTCACCACCGAAGGGGGCGACTAATGAAAAACTGTTTTTT	CASSPPKGATNEKLFF
TRBV2	NA	NA	TRBJ2-4	TGTGCCAGCAGTGACGCAGGGAGAGCCAAAAACATTCAGTACTTC	CASSDAGRAKNIQYF
TRBV7-9	NA	NA	TRBJ2-5	TGTGCCAGCAGCTTTTATTTGGGGGATCAAGAGACCCAGTACTTC	CASSFYLGDQETQYF
TRBV6-5	NA	once	TRBJ1-2	TGTGCCAGCAGTTATTGGGATCGAGGAGGCTACACCTTC	CASSYWDRGGYTF
TRBV28	NA	NA	TRBJ2-1	TGTGCCAGCAGGTCGAACCGTTGGACAGATAGCTACAATGAGCAGTTCTTC	CASRSNRWTDSYNEQFF
TRBV6-1	NA	NA	TRBJ1-3	TGTGCCAGCAGTGAAGCCAGCGGCCGAAACACCATATATTTT	CASSEASGRNTIYF
TRBV2	TRBD1	NA	TRBJ2-1	TGTGCCATCATTACTGGACAGGGCGATGAGCAGTTCTTC	CAIITGQGDEQFF
TRBV25-1	TRBD1	NA	TRBJ1-2	TGTGCCTCCGAACCTCAGGGGGGTGGCTACACCTTC	CASEPQGGGYTF
TRBV30	NA	few	TRBJ2-1	TGTGCCTGGAGGTTGAAACAGGCCTTGAGTGAGCAGTTCTTC	CAWRLKQALSEQFF
TRBV19	TRBD2	NA	TRBJ2-7	TGTGCCAGTAGTACTAGCGGGAGTACCCCCGAGCAGTACTTC	CASSTSGSTPEQYF
TRBV2	NA	NA	TRBJ2-2	TGTGCCAGCAGTCCCCAGGTGAACACCGGGGAGCTGTTTTTT	CASSPQVNTGELFF
TRBV7-2	TRBD1	NA	TRBJ1-5	TGTGCCAGCAGCTTATGGACAGGGGGCTCTATGGGTCAGCCCCAGCATTTT	CASSLWTGGSMGQPQHF
TRBV7-8	NA	NA	TRBJ2-3	TGTGCCAGCAGCTTCACAGATACGCAGTATTTT	CASSFTDTQYF
TRBV14	TRBD1	few	TRBJ1-1	TGTGCCAGCAGTGCCACCGGGACAGGTAGAATGAACACTGAAGCTTTCTTT	CASSATGTGRMNTEAFF
TRBV7-2	TRBD1	NA	TRBJ1-1	TGTGCCAGCAGCCAGCGACAGGGTGGGGTGTTGAACACTGAAGCTTTCTTT	CASSQRQGGVLNTEAFF
TRBV19	TRBD2	NA	TRBJ2-1	TGTGCCAGTACGGGGGGGGTTTACAATGAGCAGTTCTTC	CASTGGVYNEQFF
TRBV9	TRBD1	NA	TRBJ1-1	TGTGCCAGCAGGTCCCCGGGACAGGGTACTGAACCTGAAGCTTTCTTT	CASRSPGQGTEPEAFF
TRBV27	NA	NA	TRBJ1-5	TGTGCCAGCAGCTATGACAGCGATCAGCCCCAGCATTTT	CASSYDSDQPQHF
TRBV5-1	NA	NA	TRBJ1-3	TGCGCCAGCAGCTTGGGTTTACTTTTGGGTGGAAACACCATATATTTT	CASSLGLLLGGNTIYF
TRBV16	NA	NA	TRBJ1-6	TGTGCCAGCAGCCAATCATCCCTGGCGGGCGAATCACCCCTCCACTTT	CASSQSSLAGESPLHF
TRBV28	TRBD1	once	TRBJ2-2	TGTGCCAGCAGTTCTAGGACAGGCCGGGACACCGGGGAGCTGTTTTTT	CASSSRTGRDTGELFF
TRBV7-9	NA	few	TRBJ2-5	TGTGCCAGCAGCTTATGGGGCCGGAACCAAGAGACCCAGTACTTC	CASSLWGRNQETQYF
TRBV10-2	NA	NA	TRBJ1-1	TGCGCCATAAGCATGGGGGGGCGGGACACTGAAGCTTTCTTT	CAISMGGRDTEAFF
TRBV28	TRBD1	NA	TRBJ1-2	TGTGCCAGCAGGGGACAGGAGGAGTATGGCTACACCTTC	CASRGQEEYGYTF
TRBV30	NA	few	TRBJ1-2	TGTGCCTGGAGTGTAAGTGGTGGCTACACCTTC	CAWSVSGGYTF
TRBV7-2	TRBD1	NA	TRBJ2-5	TGTGCCAGCAGTTTAGGACAGGGGACTCAAGAGACCCAGTACTTC	CASSLGQGTQETQYF
TRBV7-8	TRBD2	NA	TRBJ2-5	TGTGCCAGCAGCTTAAGGTTTAGCGGGGTTCAAGAGACCCAGTACTTC	CASSLRFSGVQETQYF
TRBV28	TRBD1	NA	TRBJ2-7	TGTGCCAGCAAGTCGGGACAGGGCTACGAGCAGTACTTC	CASKSGQGYEQYF
TRBV6-1	NA	NA	TRBJ1-5	TGTGCCAGCAGTAGGCCCCTGGAGCAGCCCCAGCATTTT	CASSRPLEQPQHF
TRBV5-1	TRBD1	NA	TRBJ2-1	TGCGCCAGCAGCGGACAGGGTAGTGGCGATGAGCAGTTCTTC	CASSGQGSGDEQFF
TRBV7-9	NA	once	TRBJ1-2	TGTGCCAGCAGCCCCGGCAAGAAGAACAACTATGGCTACACCTTC	CASSPGKKNNYGYTF
TRBV7-2	TRBD1	NA	TRBJ2-7	TGTGCCAGCAGCTCCAAAAGGGACAGCACTACTTCCTACGAGCAGTACTTC	CASSSKRDSTTSYEQYF
TRBV29-1	NA	NA	TRBJ2-3	TGCAGCGTTGAGGTGGGGGGCACAGATACGCAGTATTTT	CSVEVGGTDTQYF
TRBV2	NA	NA	TRBJ2-7	TGTGCCAGCAGACCGGGGAGTTCCTACGAGCAGTACTTC	CASRPGSSYEQYF
TRBV28	NA	NA	TRBJ1-5	TGTGCCAGCAGTTCCTATCAGCCCCAGCATTTT	CASSSYQPQHF
TRBV29-1	TRBD1	NA	TRBJ2-1	TGCAGCGCTCGGGTAGGGGGCAGAGAGCAGTTCTTC	CSARVGGREQFF
TRBV11-2	TRBD1	NA	TRBJ1-6	TGTGCCAGCAGCTTCAATCCGGGACAGGGGTCACCCCTCCACTTT	CASSFNPGQGSPLHF
TRBV18	NA	NA	TRBJ2-2	TGTGCCAGCTCACCACGTCCAGGGTTAAACACCGGGGAGCTGTTTTTT	CASSPRPGLNTGELFF
TRBV5-1	TRBD1	NA	TRBJ2-2	TGCGCCAGCAGCCTGGGACAGGACCTCACCGGGGAGCTGTTTTTT	CASSLGQDLTGELFF
TRBV14	TRBD1	NA	TRBJ1-4	TGTGCCAGCAGCCGCACAACAGGGGGTCGAGAAAAACTGTTTTTT	CASSRTTGGREKLFF
TRBV5-1	NA	NA	TRBJ2-5	TGCGCCAGCAGCTTCCAAGAGACCCAGTACTTC	CASSFQETQYF
TRBV4-1	TRBD1	once	TRBJ2-1	TGCGCCAGCAGCCATCCGACAGGGGGGCTCTCCTACAATGAGCAGTTCTTC	CASSHPTGGLSYNEQFF
TRBV14	TRBD2	NA	TRBJ2-1	TGTGCCAGCAGTCGCGGACTAGCGGGAGGGTTTACCTACAATGAGCAGTTCTTC	CASSRGLAGGFTYNEQFF
TRBV5-4	NA	NA	TRBJ1-4	TGTGCCAGCAGCTTGGACAGACCTGCAACTAATGAAAAACTGTTTTTT	CASSLDRPATNEKLFF
TRBV6-5	NA	NA	TRBJ1-1	TGTGCCAGCAGGCCTTTCGAGGAGTGGTACACTGAAGCTTTCTTT	CASRPFEEWYTEAFF
TRBV7-6	TRBD1	NA	TRBJ1-3	TGTGCCAGCAGCTCCCGGGACAGGGACTCCGGAAACACCATATATTTT	CASSSRDRDSGNTIYF
TRBV7-8	NA	NA	TRBJ2-1	TGTGCCAGCAGCTCCCTGGGAGGAGTCTCCTACAATGAGCAGTTCTTC	CASSSLGGVSYNEQFF
TRBV15	NA	NA	TRBJ1-2	TGTGCCACCAGCAGAGATTCGGGACCGTCCTCGAGAGGCTACACCTTC	CATSRDSGPSSRGYTF
TRBV9	TRBD2	NA	TRBJ2-3	TGTGCCAGCCAAAGCGGGGGGGCCAGCACAGATACGCAGTATTTT	CASQSGGASTDTQYF
TRBV7-2	NA	NA	TRBJ2-1	TGTGCCAGCAGCTTCCGAATATGGGGTGAGCAGTTCTTC	CASSFRIWGEQFF
TRBV6-5	NA	NA	TRBJ1-2	TGTGCCAGCAGTTATTTGAGGGGTAACTATGGCTACACCTTC	CASSYLRGNYGYTF